Below, 2 T cell receptor beta chains from the same sample are listed, as sequenced in a study of technical replicates of blood from a handful of donors (dated by TCRdb to between 2016 and 2019). Library preparation employed the immunoSEQ multiplex PCR assay. The table comes from immuneACCESS by way of TCRdb, which keeps in-frame sequences with V and J called. Part of the clones is missing from these tables; in studies checked, under half for an unresolved V gene and the rest for unknown reasons. Here the sample has more than 65,000 clones; roughly 92% occur a single time. The top ten hold 0.4% to 0.5% of the sample. The sequencing input was T cells isolated from PBMCs. These receptors all come from a human donor in good health.

CDR3 residues: CASSQDGLGNEQFF. CDR3 DNA: TGTGCCAGCAGCCAAGATGGGCTGGGCAATGAGCAGTTCTTC. The genes are TRBV14 and TRBJ2-1, with D unresolved. The V and J ends lost 0 bases and 6 bases respectively, with 9 bases between them. The CDR3 spans 14 residues. Germline loops: CDR1 SGHDN, CDR2 FVKESK.

The chain couples TRBV2 to TRBJ2-7; possibly TRBD2 for D (6 bases). Trimming took 5 bases from V and 1 from J, leaving 15 bases between them. This CDR3 spans 15 amino acids. Germline CDR1 is SNHLY and CDR2 is FYNNEI. DNA for the CDR3: TGTGCCAGCAGTTTTGGGGACTCCGGGTCCTACGAGCAGTACTTC. Its protein product is CASSFGDSGSYEQYF.